Below are 7 T cell receptor beta chains sequenced from a single sample in a study of blood T cell repertoires in COVID-19. The method was immunoSEQ multiplex PCR; TCRdb's version includes in-frame clones alone and lacks a portion of them. The repertoire includes under 450,000 clones, more than 75% of them detected once, and 2.5% to 3% sits in the top ten. The specimen sequenced was PBMCs or T cells enriched from blood (not recorded which). These receptor sequences come from a woman aged 25 to 45 who had recovered from COVID-19.

This chain links TRBV2 with TRBJ2-5; D gene uncertain. The CDR3 runs 10 residues. The V and J ends lost 6 bases and 5 bases respectively, with 4 bases between them. In germline, CDR1 is SNHLY, CDR2 FYNNEI. DNA for the CDR3: TGTGCCAGCAGCATGGAGACCCAGTACTTC. As protein: CASSMETQYF.

The chain joins TRBV5-6 to TRBJ2-7, with 8 bases matching TRBD1. This CDR3 is built from 15 residues. Trimming removed 0 bases from V and 5 bases from J; junction bases left unmatched: 7. Looked up from germline, CDR1 is SGHDT and CDR2 is YYEEEE. The CDR3 here is CASSLVAGGLDEQYF. The CDR3 DNA follows: TGTGCCAGCAGCTTGGTGGCAGGGGGCCTCGACGAGCAGTACTTC.

This chain connects TRBV27 to TRBJ2-1; 10 bases are a match to TRBD2. From germline, CDR1 is MNHEY and CDR2 SMNVEV (reference sequence). The CDR3 is made up of 15 amino acids. The trim removed 6 bases at V and 9 bases at J, leaving 11 bases unmatched. CDR3 sequence reads: CASSDTPGTSVEQFF. The CDR3 nucleotides are TGTGCCAGCAGCGACACTCCCGGGACTAGCGTTGAGCAGTTCTTC.

The chain is built from TRBV5-5 and TRBJ2-3, with TRBD2 identical over 12 bases. Losses at the gene ends were 0 bases for V and 5 bases for J; bases not matched to a gene: 7. The germline gives CDR1 SGHKS, CDR2 YYEKEE (reference sequence). CDR3 length: 17 amino acids. The CDR3 sequence is CASSLAASGGAIDTQYF. The CDR3 nucleotides read TGTGCCAGCAGCTTGGCGGCTAGCGGGGGGGCAATAGATACGCAGTATTTT.

This chain uses TRBV6-9 with TRBJ2-1; maybe TRBD2 (6 bases). The CDR3 is 15 amino acids. Trimming took off 3 bases at V and 2 bases at J, with 11 bases between the two ends. Germline V gene lookup returns CDR1 MNHGY and CDR2 SVAAGI. The CDR3 sequence is CASSYVGGAYNEQFF. The CDR3 DNA reads TGTGCCAGCAGTTACGTGGGAGGAGCCTACAATGAGCAGTTCTTC.

The CDR3 nucleotides are TGTGCCAGCAGCTGGGGACTAGCGCGAGCCTACGAGCAGTACTTC. This translates into CASSWGLARAYEQYF. The J gene is TRBJ2-7, the V gene TRBV5-6, with TRBD2 identical over 10 bases. The V gene end was trimmed by 3 bases and the J gene end by 2 bases; junction bases not matched to a gene: 5. This CDR3 comprises 15 residues. CDR1 is SGHDT and CDR2 is YYEEEE in the germline V gene. Combining the CDR3 with reference TRBV5-6 and TRBJ2-7 gives the whole variable domain DAGVTQSPTHLIKTRGQQVTLRCSPKSGHDTVSWYQQALGQGPQFIFQYYEEEERQRGNFPDRFSGHQFPNYSSELNVNALLLGDSALYLCASSWGLARAYEQYFGPGTRLTVT.

The chain recombines TRBV6-1 with TRBJ1-2, with a possible D match to TRBD1 (5 bases). Germline values: CDR1 MNHNS, CDR2 SASEGT. V was shortened by 4 bases and J by 8 bases, with 17 bases between the two germline ends. There are 14 residues in the CDR3. The CDR3 coding sequence is TGTGCCAGCAGTGGAACGGGGGTCTGGGGGGGCTACACCTTC. It specifies CASSGTGVWGGYTF.